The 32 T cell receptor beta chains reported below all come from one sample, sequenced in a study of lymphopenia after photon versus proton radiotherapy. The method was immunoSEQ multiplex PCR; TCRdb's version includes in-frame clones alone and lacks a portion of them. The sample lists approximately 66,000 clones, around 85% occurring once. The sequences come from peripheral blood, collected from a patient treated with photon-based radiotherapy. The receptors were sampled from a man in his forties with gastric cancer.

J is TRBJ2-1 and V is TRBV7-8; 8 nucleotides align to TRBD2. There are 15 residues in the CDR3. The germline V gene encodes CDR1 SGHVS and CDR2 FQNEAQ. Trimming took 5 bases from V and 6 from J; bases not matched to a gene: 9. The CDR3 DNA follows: TGTGCCAGCAGCAATTATGCGGGGGGCGGCAATGAGCAGTTCTTC. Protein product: CASSNYAGGGNEQFF.

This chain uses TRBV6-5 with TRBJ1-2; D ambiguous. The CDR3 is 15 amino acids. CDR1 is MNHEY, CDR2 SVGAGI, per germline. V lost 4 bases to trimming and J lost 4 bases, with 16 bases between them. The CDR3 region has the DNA TGTGCCAGCAGTTCCGGGAGCTTATCGGGCTATGGCTACACCTTC. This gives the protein CASSSGSLSGYGYTF.

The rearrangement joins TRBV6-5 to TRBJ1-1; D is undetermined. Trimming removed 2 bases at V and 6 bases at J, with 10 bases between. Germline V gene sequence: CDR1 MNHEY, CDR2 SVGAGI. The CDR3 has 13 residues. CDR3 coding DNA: TGTGCCAGCAGTTACCTTTCTGGGGCTGAAGCTTTCTTT. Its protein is CASSYLSGAEAFF.

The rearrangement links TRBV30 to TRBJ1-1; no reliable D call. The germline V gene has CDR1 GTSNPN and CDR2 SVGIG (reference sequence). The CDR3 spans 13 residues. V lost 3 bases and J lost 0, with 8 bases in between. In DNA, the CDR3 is TGTGCCTGGAGAAACAGTCTGAACACTGAAGCTTTCTTT. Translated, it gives CAWRNSLNTEAFF.

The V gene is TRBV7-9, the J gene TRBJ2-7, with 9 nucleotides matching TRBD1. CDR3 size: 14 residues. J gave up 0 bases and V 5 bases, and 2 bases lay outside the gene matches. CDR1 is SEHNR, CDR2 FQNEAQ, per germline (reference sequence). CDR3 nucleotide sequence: TGTGCCAGCAGCACGGGACAGGGCTCCTACGAGCAGTACTTC. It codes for CASSTGQGSYEQYF.

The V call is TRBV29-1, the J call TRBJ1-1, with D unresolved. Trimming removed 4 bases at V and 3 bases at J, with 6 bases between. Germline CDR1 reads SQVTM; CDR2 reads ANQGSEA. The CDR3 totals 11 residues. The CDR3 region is CSVARHTEAFF. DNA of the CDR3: TGCAGCGTTGCCCGACACACTGAAGCTTTCTTT.

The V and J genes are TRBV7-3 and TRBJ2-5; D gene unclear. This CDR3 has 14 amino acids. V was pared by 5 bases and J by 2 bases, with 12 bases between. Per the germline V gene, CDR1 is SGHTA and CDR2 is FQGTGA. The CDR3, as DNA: TGTGCCAGCAGCCCCGGTCGCAGTCAAGAGACCCAGTACTTC. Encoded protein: CASSPGRSQETQYF.

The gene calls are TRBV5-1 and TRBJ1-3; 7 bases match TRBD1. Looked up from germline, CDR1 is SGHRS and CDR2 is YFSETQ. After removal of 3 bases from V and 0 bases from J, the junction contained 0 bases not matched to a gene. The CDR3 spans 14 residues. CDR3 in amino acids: CASSWDSSGNTIYF. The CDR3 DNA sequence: TGCGCCAGCAGCTGGGACAGCTCTGGAAACACCATATATTTT.

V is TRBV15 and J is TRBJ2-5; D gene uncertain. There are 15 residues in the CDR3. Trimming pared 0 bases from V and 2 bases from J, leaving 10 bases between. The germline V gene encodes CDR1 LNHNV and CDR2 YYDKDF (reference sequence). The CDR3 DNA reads TGTGCCACCAGCAGAGAGGGCACCACACAAGAGACCCAGTACTTC. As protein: CATSREGTTQETQYF. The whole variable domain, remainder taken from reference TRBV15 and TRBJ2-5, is DAMVIQNPRYQVTQFGKPVTLSCSQTLNHNVMYWYQQKSSQAPKLLFHYYDKDFNNEADTPDNFQSRRPNTSFCFLDIRSPGLGDTAMYLCATSREGTTQETQYFGPGTRLLVL.

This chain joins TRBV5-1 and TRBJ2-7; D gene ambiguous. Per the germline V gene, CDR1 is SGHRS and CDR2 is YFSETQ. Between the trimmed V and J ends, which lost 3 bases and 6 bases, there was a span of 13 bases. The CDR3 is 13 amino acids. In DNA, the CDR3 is TGCGCCAGCAGCTATCCCTCTACGGGCGAGCAGTACTTC. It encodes CASSYPSTGEQYF.

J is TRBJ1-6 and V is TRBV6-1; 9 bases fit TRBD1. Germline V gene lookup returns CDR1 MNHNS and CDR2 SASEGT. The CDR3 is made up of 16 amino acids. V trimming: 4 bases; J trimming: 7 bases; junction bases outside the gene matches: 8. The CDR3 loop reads CASSARDREYNSPLHF. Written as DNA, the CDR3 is TGTGCCAGCAGTGCCCGGGACAGGGAGTACAATTCACCCCTCCACTTT.

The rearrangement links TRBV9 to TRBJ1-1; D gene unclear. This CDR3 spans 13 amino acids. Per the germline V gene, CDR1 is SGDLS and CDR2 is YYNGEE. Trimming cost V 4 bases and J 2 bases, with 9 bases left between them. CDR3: CASSTSGNTEAFF. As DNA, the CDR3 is TGTGCCAGCAGCACAAGTGGTAACACTGAAGCTTTCTTT.

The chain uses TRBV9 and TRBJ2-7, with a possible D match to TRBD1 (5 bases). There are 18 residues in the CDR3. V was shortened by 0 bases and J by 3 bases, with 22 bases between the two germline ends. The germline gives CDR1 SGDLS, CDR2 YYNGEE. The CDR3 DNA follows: TGTGCCAGCAGCGTAGGAATAGGTCTGGGGCCCGAATACTACGAGCAGTACTTC. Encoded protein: CASSVGIGLGPEYYEQYF. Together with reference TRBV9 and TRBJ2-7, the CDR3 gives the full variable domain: DSGVTQTPKHLITATGQRVTLRCSPRSGDLSVYWYQQSLDQGLQFLIQYYNGEERAKGNILERFSAQQFPDLHSELNLSSLELGDSALYFCASSVGIGLGPEYYEQYFGPGTRLTVT.

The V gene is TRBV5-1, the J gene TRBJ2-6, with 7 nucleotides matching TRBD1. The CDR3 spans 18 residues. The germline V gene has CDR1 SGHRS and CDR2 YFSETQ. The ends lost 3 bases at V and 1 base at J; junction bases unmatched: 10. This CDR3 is CASSSRGPLQSGANVLTF. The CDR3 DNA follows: TGCGCCAGCAGCTCAAGGGGGCCGCTACAATCTGGGGCCAACGTCCTGACTTTC.

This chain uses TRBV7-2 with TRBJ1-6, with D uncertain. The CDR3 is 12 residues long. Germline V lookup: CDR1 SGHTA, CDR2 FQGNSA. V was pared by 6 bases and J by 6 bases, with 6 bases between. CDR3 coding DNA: TGTGCCAGCAGGGATTTTAATTCACCCCTCCACTTT. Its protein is CASRDFNSPLHF. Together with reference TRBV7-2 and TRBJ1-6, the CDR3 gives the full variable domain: GAGVSQSPSNKVTEKGKDVELRCDPISGHTALYWYRQSLGQGLEFLIYFQGNSAPDKSGLPSDRFSAERTGGSVSTLTIQRTQQEDSAVYLCASRDFNSPLHFGNGTRLTVT.

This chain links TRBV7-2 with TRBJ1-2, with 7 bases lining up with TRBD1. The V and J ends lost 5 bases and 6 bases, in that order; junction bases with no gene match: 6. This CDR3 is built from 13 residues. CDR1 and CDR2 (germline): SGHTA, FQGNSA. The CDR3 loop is CASSQQGLDGYTF. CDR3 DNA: TGTGCCAGCAGCCAACAGGGGCTCGATGGCTACACCTTC.

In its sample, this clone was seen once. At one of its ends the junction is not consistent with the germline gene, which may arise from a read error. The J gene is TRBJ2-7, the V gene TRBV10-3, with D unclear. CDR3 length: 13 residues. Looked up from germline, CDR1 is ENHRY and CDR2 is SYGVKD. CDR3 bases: TGTGCCATCAGAGACCGTGGTGATGCCCAGAATGACTTC. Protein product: CAIRDRGDAQNDF.

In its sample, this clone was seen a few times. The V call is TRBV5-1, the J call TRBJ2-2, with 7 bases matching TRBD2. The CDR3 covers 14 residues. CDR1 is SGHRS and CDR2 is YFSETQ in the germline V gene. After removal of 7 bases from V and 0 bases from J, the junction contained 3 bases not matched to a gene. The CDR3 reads CASEAGSNTGELFF. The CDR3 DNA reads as TGCGCCAGCGAAGCGGGGTCGAACACCGGGGAGCTGTTTTTT. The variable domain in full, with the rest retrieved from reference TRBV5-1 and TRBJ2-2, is KAGVTQTPRYLIKTRGQQVTLSCSPISGHRSVSWYQQTPGQGLQFLFEYFSETQRNKGNFPGRFSGRQFSNSRSEMNVSTLELGDSALYLCASEAGSNTGELFFGEGSRLTVL.

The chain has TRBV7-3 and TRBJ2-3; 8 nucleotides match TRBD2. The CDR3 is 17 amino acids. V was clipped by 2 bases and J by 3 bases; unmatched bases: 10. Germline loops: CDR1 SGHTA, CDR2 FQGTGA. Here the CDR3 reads CASSLGPTGGGTDTQYF. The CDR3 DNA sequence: TGTGCCAGCAGCTTAGGGCCCACTGGCGGGGGGACAGATACGCAGTATTTT.

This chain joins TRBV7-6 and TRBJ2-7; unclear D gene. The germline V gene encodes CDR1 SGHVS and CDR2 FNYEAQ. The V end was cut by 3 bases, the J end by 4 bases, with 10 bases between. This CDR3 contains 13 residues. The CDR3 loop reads CASSLVSRYEQYF. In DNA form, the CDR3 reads TGTGCCAGCAGCTTGGTCAGTCGATACGAGCAGTACTTC.

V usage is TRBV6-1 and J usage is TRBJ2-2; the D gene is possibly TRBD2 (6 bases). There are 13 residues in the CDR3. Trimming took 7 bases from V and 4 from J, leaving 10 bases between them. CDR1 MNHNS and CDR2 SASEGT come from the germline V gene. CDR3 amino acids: CASTGRGTGELFF. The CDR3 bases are TGTGCCAGCACTGGGCGGGGCACCGGGGAGCTGTTTTTT.

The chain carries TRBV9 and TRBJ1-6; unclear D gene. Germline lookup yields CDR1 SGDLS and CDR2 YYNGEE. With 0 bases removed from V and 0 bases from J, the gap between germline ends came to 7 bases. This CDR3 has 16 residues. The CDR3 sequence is CASSVGFGSYNSPLHF. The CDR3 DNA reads TGTGCCAGCAGCGTAGGGTTTGGCTCCTATAATTCACCCCTCCACTTT.

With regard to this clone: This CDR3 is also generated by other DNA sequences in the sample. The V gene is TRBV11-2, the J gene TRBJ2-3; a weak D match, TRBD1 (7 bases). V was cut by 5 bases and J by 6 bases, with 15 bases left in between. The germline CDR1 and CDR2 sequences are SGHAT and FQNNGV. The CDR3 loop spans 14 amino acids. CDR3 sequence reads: CASSPSPGGDTQYF. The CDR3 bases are TGTGCCAGCAGCCCGAGCCCAGGGGGGGATACGCAGTATTTT.

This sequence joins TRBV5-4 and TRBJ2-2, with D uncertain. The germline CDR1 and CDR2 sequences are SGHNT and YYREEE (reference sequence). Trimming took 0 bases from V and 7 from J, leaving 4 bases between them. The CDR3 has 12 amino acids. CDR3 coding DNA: TGTGCCAGCAGCTTGGGCGGCGGGGAGCTGTTTTTT. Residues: CASSLGGGELFF.

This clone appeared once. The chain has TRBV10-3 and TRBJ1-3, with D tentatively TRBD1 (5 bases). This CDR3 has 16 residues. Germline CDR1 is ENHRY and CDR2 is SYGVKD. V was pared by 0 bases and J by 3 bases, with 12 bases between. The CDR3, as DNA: TGTGCCATCAGTGAGTCGAGTCGGGGCAGTGGAAACACCATATATTTT. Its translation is CAISESSRGSGNTIYF.

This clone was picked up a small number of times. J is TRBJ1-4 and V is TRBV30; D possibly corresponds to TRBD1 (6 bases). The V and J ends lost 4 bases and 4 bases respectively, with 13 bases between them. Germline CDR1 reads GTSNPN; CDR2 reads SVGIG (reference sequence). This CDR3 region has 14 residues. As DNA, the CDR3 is TGTGCCTGGACGAGGGGGATGGGTAATGAAAAACTGTTTTTT. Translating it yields CAWTRGMGNEKLFF.

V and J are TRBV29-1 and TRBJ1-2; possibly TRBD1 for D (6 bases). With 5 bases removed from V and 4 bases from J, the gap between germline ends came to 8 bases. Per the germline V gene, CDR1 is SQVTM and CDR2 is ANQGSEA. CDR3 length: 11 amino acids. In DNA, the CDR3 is TGCAGCGTTACAGGGCTCTATGGCTACACCTTC. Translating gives CSVTGLYGYTF.

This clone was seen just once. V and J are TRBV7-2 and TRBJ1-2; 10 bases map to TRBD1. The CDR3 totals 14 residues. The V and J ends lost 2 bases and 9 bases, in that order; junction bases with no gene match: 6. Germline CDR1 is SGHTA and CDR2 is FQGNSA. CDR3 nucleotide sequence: TGTGCCAGCAGCTTAAGACAGGGGGCGAAGAGCTACACCTTC. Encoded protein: CASSLRQGAKSYTF.

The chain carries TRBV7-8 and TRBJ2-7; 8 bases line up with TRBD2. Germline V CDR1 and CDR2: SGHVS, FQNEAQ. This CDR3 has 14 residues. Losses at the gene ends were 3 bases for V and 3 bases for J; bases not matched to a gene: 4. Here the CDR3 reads CASSLRSGVYEQYF. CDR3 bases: TGTGCCAGCAGCTTGCGTAGCGGGGTCTACGAGCAGTACTTC.

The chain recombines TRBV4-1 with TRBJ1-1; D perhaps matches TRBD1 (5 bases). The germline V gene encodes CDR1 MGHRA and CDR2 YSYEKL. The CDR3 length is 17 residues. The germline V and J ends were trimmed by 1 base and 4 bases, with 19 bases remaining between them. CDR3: CASSQGGDPAGATEAFF. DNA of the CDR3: TGCGCCAGCAGCCAAGGTGGGGACCCGGCCGGGGCCACTGAAGCTTTCTTT.

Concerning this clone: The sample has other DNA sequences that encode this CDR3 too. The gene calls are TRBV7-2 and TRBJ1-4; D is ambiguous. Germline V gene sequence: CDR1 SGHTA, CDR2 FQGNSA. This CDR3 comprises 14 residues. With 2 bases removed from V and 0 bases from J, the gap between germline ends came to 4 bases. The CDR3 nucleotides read TGTGCCAGCAGCTTATCTGCAACTAATGAAAAACTGTTTTTT. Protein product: CASSLSATNEKLFF.

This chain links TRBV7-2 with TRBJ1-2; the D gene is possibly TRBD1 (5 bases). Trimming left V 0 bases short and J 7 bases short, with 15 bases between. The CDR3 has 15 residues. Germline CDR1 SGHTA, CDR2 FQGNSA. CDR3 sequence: CASSLAGTGQGGYTF. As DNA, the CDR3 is TGTGCCAGCAGCTTAGCCGGGACCGGGCAAGGTGGCTACACCTTC.